This TCR beta chain came from a study of sequential checkpoint blockade in melanoma. Measured with immunoSEQ multiplex PCR; TCRdb has only the in-frame clones, and not every one. The sample has around 13,000 clones; 70% to 80% are singletons. Documented treatment: randomized to nivolumab then ipilimumab (arm A) or the reverse (arm B). From thawed PBMCs, live CD3+CD8+ cells negative for CD19 and CD56 were sorted. Trimming took off 0 bases at V and 6 bases at J, with 7 bases between the two ends. There are 13 residues in the CDR3. Germline V gene lookup returns CDR1 MNHEY and CDR2 SVGAGI. This specimen was CD8+ T cells sorted from blood (inferred from file names), taken from a patient given nivolumab and ipilimumab in sequence. This clonotype originated in a human donor with melanoma. The V call is TRBV6-5, the J call TRBJ2-3; D not certain. The DNA of the CDR3 is TGTGCCAGCAGTTACTCGACGCGGGATACGCAGTATTTT. It is translated as CASSYSTRDTQYF.